The clone carrying this TCR beta chain was found a few times. This entry is derived from a study of cytotoxic CD8 clonotypes in ibrutinib-treated CLL. Study at large: On average, each sample had 255,043 productive templates and tens of thousands of productive rearrangements.

Libraries were prepared by immunoSEQ multiplex PCR; TCRdb keeps only in-frame clonotypes and omits some of them. The repertoire holds 330,000 or so clones, with 67% as singletons. The sequence derives from a human donor with chronic lymphocytic leukemia. Source: PBMCs, taken after 36 months of ibrutinib treatment.

The CDR3 DNA sequence: TGTGCCAGCAGCCCGTCCAGCAGGGTACAAGGCTACACCTTC. It is translated as CASSPSSRVQGYTF. This chain joins TRBV6-5 and TRBJ1-2, with D possibly TRBD1 on 5 matching bases. V was clipped by 6 bases and J by 8 bases, with 19 bases between them. The CDR3 sequence is 14 residues long. CDR1 is MNHEY, CDR2 SVGAGI, per germline.